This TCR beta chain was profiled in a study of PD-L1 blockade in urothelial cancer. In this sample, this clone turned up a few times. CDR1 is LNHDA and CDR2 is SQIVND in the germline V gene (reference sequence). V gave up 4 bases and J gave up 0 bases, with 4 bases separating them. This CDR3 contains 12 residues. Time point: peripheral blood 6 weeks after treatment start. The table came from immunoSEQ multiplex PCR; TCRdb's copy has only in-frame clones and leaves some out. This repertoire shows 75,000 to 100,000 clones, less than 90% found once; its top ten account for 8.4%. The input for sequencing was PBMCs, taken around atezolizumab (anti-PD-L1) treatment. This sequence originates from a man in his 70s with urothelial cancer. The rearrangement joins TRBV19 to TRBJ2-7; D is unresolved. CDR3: CASSSSSYEQYF. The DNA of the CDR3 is TGTGCCAGTAGTAGTAGCTCCTACGAGCAGTACTTC.